This T cell receptor (beta chain) came from a study of tissue T cells after allogeneic stem cell transplantation. The study's findings and limits: Anatomically similar tissues had similar TCR repertoires within each patient. Blood and spleen captured only part of the tissue TCR repertoire. Motif-based clustering found tissue-specific repertoire signatures shared across patients, though few clones were shared.

This clone was detected only a few times. Its cognate antigen is unknown. Genes here carry mouse names. Sequencing ends 1 residue short of the CDR3 end; the germline J gene provides the rest. CDR3 length equals 12 residues. V was clipped by 0 bases and J by 3 bases, with 3 bases between them. Germline values: CDR1 SGHSA, CDR2 FRNQAP. The table came from immunoSEQ multiplex PCR; TCRdb's copy has only in-frame clones and leaves some out. In the table there are 1,800 or so clones, roughly half of which are singletons. Time point given: mouse harvest day 14 after allogeneic transplant. Tail vein injection delivered 10^7 T-cell-depleted bone marrow cells and 10^6 splenic CD5+ T cells.

The chain recombines TRBV16 with TRBJ2-7; D gene ambiguous. Sample: blood. This TCR was recovered from a female BALB/c mouse given C57BL/6 T cells with graft-versus-host disease after an allogeneic hematopoietic cell transplant. The CDR3 region is CASSLDVYEQYF. Incomplete CDR3 DNA: TGTGCAAGCAGCTTAGACGTCTATGAACAGTAC.